This is a list of T cell receptor beta chains from one sample in a study of cytomegalovirus exposure and HLA in healthy donors. Generated by immunoSEQ multiplex PCR, the TCRdb table keeps only in-frame clones and is missing some. The sample holds some 120,000 clones, approximately 70% seen once. Sample: PBMCs. These receptors were taken from a woman under 40 in good health and CMV-seronegative. CDR3s include the opening cysteine and the closing phenylalanine or tryptophan.

v_call,j_call,cdr3_aa
TRBV6-5,TRBJ1-2,CASLGQGGGYTF
TRBV11-1,TRBJ1-1,CASSLADRQDNTEAFF
TRBV5-1,TRBJ1-1,CASSFGRGNFDTNTEAFF
TRBV15,TRBJ1-1,CATSREANRASNTEAFF
TRBV7-2,TRBJ1-5,CASSFGTGTMVPQHF
TRBV6-6,TRBJ2-3,CASRLLAGGPDTQYF
TRBV6-5,TRBJ2-7,CASSPRDGDEQYF
TRBV7-2,TRBJ1-4,CASNQGGNPGQLNEKLFF
TRBV5-1,TRBJ2-3,CASSLPGSTDTQYF
TRBV4-1,TRBJ2-3,CASSQDLTDTQYF
TRBV19,TRBJ1-1,CAISSAGQPSGTEAFF
TRBV6-1,TRBJ2-5,CASSAGDIKETQYF
TRBV19,TRBJ1-6,CASSIGGQGASPLHF
TRBV6-1,TRBJ2-2,CASKGGTVETGELFF
TRBV27,TRBJ2-5,CASSSSRRIQETQYF
TRBV28,TRBJ1-5,CASSPGHNSNQPQHF
TRBV27,TRBJ2-1,CASSSPMGNRALNEQFF
TRBV27,TRBJ1-2,CASSSGSGQWSYTF
TRBV28,TRBJ1-2,CATAGQEVSNYGYTF
TRBV27,TRBJ1-5,CASSLSRASNQPQHF
TRBV5-6,TRBJ1-6,CASSFGTDNSPLHF
TRBV30,TRBJ1-4,CAWSLWQRDEKLFF
TRBV7-2,TRBJ2-1,CASSVKAGGPNEQFF
TRBV11-3,TRBJ2-7,CASSSPGQGSYEQYF
TRBV6-1,TRBJ2-7,CASSVVAGQGFREQYF
TRBV29-1,TRBJ1-1,CSAGDDTEAFF
TRBV5-1,TRBJ1-2,CASSLRQGDGYTF
TRBV7-8,TRBJ1-1,CASAGRTQNTEAFF
TRBV19,TRBJ1-5,CAGGDREVNQPQHF
TRBV27,TRBJ1-2,CASSSPGQGSYGYTF
TRBV30,TRBJ1-3,CAWSAQGARGNTIYF
TRBV7-9,TRBJ1-4,CASRDKDGEKLFF
TRBV30,TRBJ2-1,CAWSVQKGSTSGRHNEQFF
TRBV11-3,TRBJ1-5,CASSLRGEQPQHF
TRBV27,TRBJ2-5,CASSAWTSGTETQYF
TRBV7-9,TRBJ2-2,CASSFDSSGTGELFF
TRBV19,TRBJ1-3,CASNPTGIYSGNTIYF
TRBV5-1,TRBJ2-5,CASSATLYQETQYF
TRBV5-1,TRBJ1-1,CASSLAQGNTEAFF
TRBV6-1,TRBJ1-5,CASSAPGGRNQPQHF
TRBV2,TRBJ1-2,CASSEGRIYGYTF
TRBV13,TRBJ1-1,CASSPLGQGVNTEAFF
TRBV6-5,TRBJ1-1,CASHTWAGTEAFF
TRBV30,TRBJ2-1,CAWGTGWDEQFF
TRBV10-2,TRBJ1-2,CASSEASGNGYTF